The 4 T cell receptor beta chains presented below share a single source sample, sequenced in a study of blood T cell repertoires in COVID-19. The data were produced by immunoSEQ multiplex PCR, yet TCRdb's version contains in-frame clones alone and is incomplete. This table holds about 93,000 clones, roughly 90% found once. Sequencing was done on a sample of peripheral blood. Every receptor here comes from a human donor with active COVID-19. The donor label of this sample is uncertain.

The chain employs TRBV28 and TRBJ1-2, with D possibly TRBD1 on 5 matching bases. In germline, CDR1 is MDHEN, CDR2 SYDVKM. V dropped 5 bases and J dropped 8 bases, with 9 bases sitting between them. This CDR3 comprises 11 residues. CDR3 region: CASSGGAGYTF. CDR3 nucleotides: TGTGCCAGCAGTGGTGGGGCGGGCTACACCTTC.

The chain combines TRBV7-9 with TRBJ2-5; TRBD1 agrees at 9 bases. V was pared by 5 bases and J by 0 bases, with 10 bases of the junction left unmatched. The CDR3 consists of 17 residues. CDR1 and CDR2 from the germline V gene are SEHNR and FQNEAQ (reference sequence). As DNA, the CDR3 is TGTGCCAGCAGCACAGGGGGCGTTTACCCGTACCAAGAGACCCAGTACTTC. It translates to CASSTGGVYPYQETQYF.

CDR3 sequence (DNA): TGTGCCACCATGACAGGGGTCAACATTCAGTACTTC. Translation gives CATMTGVNIQYF. The V call is TRBV28, the J call TRBJ2-4, with 8 bases aligning to TRBD1. The germline V gene encodes CDR1 MDHEN and CDR2 SYDVKM. The CDR3 has 12 residues. V lost 10 bases, J lost 7 bases, and 6 bases stayed unmatched.

This sequence joins TRBV6-5 and TRBJ1-1; the match to TRBD1 covers 8 bases. The CDR3 length is 15 residues. Per germline, CDR1 MNHEY and CDR2 SVGAGI. The junction had 6 bases not matched to a gene; V was cut back by 6 bases and J by 0 bases. Here the CDR3 DNA reads TGTGCCAGCAGCTGGGGGACAGGCCTGAACACTGAAGCTTTCTTT. Translating gives CASSWGTGLNTEAFF.